This T cell receptor (beta chain) was retrieved from a study of vaccination and CD4 T cells after COVID-19. Germline-derived CDR1 and CDR2 are MNHNS and SASEGT. Between the trimmed V and J ends, which lost 5 bases and 7 bases, there was a span of 15 bases. The CDR3 runs to 14 residues. Treatment of the sample: approximately nine-day PBMC culture with coronavirus spike peptide pools or control peptides (ViraFEST assay). Days 3 and 7 saw half the medium swapped for fresh IL-2 medium. Sequencing of DNA taken from cultured CD4+ T cells relied on the Oncomine TCR Beta short-read assay. MiXCR, applied by TCRdb to the PCR reads, yields one record per CDR3 protein. The sample shows fewer than 15,000 distinct CDR3 sequences, about 56% of them seen only once. This clonotype has just a few counts. What it binds is not known.

This specimen was CD4+ T cells from blood, cultured in vitro, taken before SARS-CoV-2 vaccination. V and J are TRBV6-1 and TRBJ1-5; possibly TRBD1 for D (6 bases). The receptor comes from a human donor who had recovered from COVID-19. CDR3 coding DNA: TGTGCCAGCAGTAACAGGGCAGGCGGGCAGCCCCAGCATTTT. This gives the protein CASSNRAGGQPQHF.